The source of this TCR beta chain is a study of T cell repertoires and Cas9 in healthy adults (dated by TCRdb to 2016 to 2019). Turning to the overall study: SpCas9-reactive T cells were characterized for multi-effector potency, cytotoxicity and lineage determination within the CD4 and CD8 compartments. This study looked at whether people already carry T cell immunity to the Streptococcus pyogenes Cas9 nuclease (SpCas9), the enzyme used in CRISPR gene editing.

With respect to this clone: There is no known antigen for this receptor. The sample holds no much larger clone one base away, and base qualities are not on file.

Study-wide conclusions, independent of this receptor: SpCas9-reactive regulatory T cells were reported to mitigate proliferation and function of SpCas9-reactive effector T cells in vitro.

Including cysteine and phenylalanine, the CDR3 has 16 amino acids. Left in the record is the CDR3 DNA by itself, 48 bases read in frame from the first base. Trimming removed 5 bases from V and 5 bases from J; the gene matches leave 12 bases unexplained. Per the germline V gene, ENHRY is the CDR1 and SYGVKD is the CDR2. The library was made by the immunoSEQ multiplex PCR assay. Imported from immuneACCESS, the table was reduced by TCRdb to in-frame sequences with V and J called. These copies leave out some clones; in studies compared against another copy, an unresolved V gene accounts for under half, and the cause of the remainder is not known. In all, the sample holds more than 20,000 clones, and 92% of those were seen once. The ten top clones hold more than 0.7% of the sample. Healthy humans served as the donors.

This clonotype was sampled from a human donor in good health. The sample comprised CD4+ effector T cells (CD127+, CD25-, CD137-, CD154-) from PBMCs; culture status not recorded. The chain is made from TRBV10-3 and TRBJ2-1; 7 central nucleotides agree with TRBD2. Read as DNA, the sequence is TGTGCCATCAGTATAAAAATAGCGGGTGCCAACAATGAGCAGTTCTTC. The translation is CAISIKIAGANNEQFF.